This TCR beta chain emerged from a study of vaccination and CD4 T cells after COVID-19. This clonotype was counted between two and nine times. Its antigen is not known. This sample's treatment: approximately 9-day PBMC culture with coronavirus spike peptide pools or control peptides (ViraFEST assay). The V end lost 7 bases, the J end lost 3 bases, and 9 bases lay between the germline ends. This CDR3 contains 11 residues. CDR1 is SQVTM and CDR2 is ANQGSEA in the germline V gene. At the Johns Hopkins FTIC core, DNA taken from cultured CD4+ T cells was sequenced by way of the Oncomine TCR Beta short-read assay. Each CDR3 protein gets one entry after TCRdb re-called the PCR reads with MiXCR. The data hold about 21,000 distinct CDR3 sequences, with around 50% observed a single time.

This TCR derives from a human donor who had recovered from COVID-19. The rearrangement joins TRBV29-1 to TRBJ1-1; D is perhaps TRBD1 (5 bases). Material for sequencing was CD4+ T cells from blood, cultured in vitro. The CDR3 reads CSAGRYTEAFF. In nucleotides, the CDR3 is TGCAGCGCAGGGAGATACACTGAAGCTTTCTTT.